A selection of T cell receptor beta chains follows, all from one sample in a study of shared clonotypes between healthy human individuals. Method: immunoSEQ multiplex PCR; TCRdb's copy keeps in-frame clones and lacks some. The profile covers roughly 1,500,000 clones, with just under 99% appearing a single time and about 0.34% taken by the ten largest. Material for sequencing was naive CD4+ T cells sorted from blood. The receptors shown here come from a man between 25 and 39 years old in good health. CDR3s include the opening cysteine and the closing phenylalanine or tryptophan. The order of the fields is J gene, V gene, CDR3 protein.

J gene: TRBJ1-2; V gene: TRBV28; CDR3 protein: CASSLWGGSSYGYTF
J gene: TRBJ2-1; V gene: TRBV7-3; CDR3 protein: CASSYSPGLAGPYNEQFF
J gene: TRBJ2-7; V gene: TRBV4-2; CDR3 protein: CASSQIPPQQYF
J gene: TRBJ2-7; V gene: TRBV28; CDR3 protein: CASRGDTSGSSYEQYF
J gene: TRBJ2-7; V gene: TRBV10-1; CDR3 protein: CASSEGGPSYEQYF
J gene: TRBJ2-3; V gene: TRBV4-3; CDR3 protein: CASSQGERTDTQYF
J gene: TRBJ2-2; V gene: TRBV21-1; CDR3 protein: CASIAAGLMDTGELFF
J gene: TRBJ2-1; V gene: TRBV7-9; CDR3 protein: CASSAGVFNEQFF
J gene: TRBJ2-1; V gene: TRBV29-1; CDR3 protein: CSLSIAGGYNEQFF
J gene: TRBJ2-7; V gene: TRBV5-1; CDR3 protein: CASSTTGSSYEQYF
J gene: TRBJ1-2; V gene: TRBV27; CDR3 protein: CASSPTGNYGYTF
J gene: TRBJ2-7; V gene: TRBV5-8; CDR3 protein: CASSSTGTIYEQYF
J gene: TRBJ2-3; V gene: TRBV19; CDR3 protein: CASSPIQTGKEYPADTQYF
J gene: TRBJ1-3; V gene: TRBV28; CDR3 protein: CASSLTGLQGNTIYF
J gene: TRBJ1-2; V gene: TRBV25-1; CDR3 protein: CASSDPFQSLGYTF
J gene: TRBJ2-3; V gene: TRBV29-1; CDR3 protein: CSVGIASTDTQYF
J gene: TRBJ2-2; V gene: TRBV6-4; CDR3 protein: CASSGELGTGELFF
J gene: TRBJ1-2; V gene: TRBV27; CDR3 protein: CASSLRIAGRYGYGYTF
J gene: TRBJ2-1; V gene: TRBV9; CDR3 protein: CASSAGIYNEQFF
J gene: TRBJ2-2; V gene: TRBV5-1; CDR3 protein: CASSLTPNTGELFF
J gene: TRBJ2-2; V gene: TRBV5-4; CDR3 protein: CASSLGLAGTNTGELFF
J gene: TRBJ2-2; V gene: TRBV11-2; CDR3 protein: CASTPTSTTGELFF
J gene: TRBJ2-5; V gene: TRBV6-1; CDR3 protein: CASSEGRGRAQETQYF
J gene: TRBJ2-7; V gene: TRBV2; CDR3 protein: CASSEVRSYEQYF
J gene: TRBJ2-5; V gene: TRBV19; CDR3 protein: CASSMSSGRSAQYF
J gene: TRBJ2-7; V gene: TRBV13; CDR3 protein: CASSSNGGFYEQYF
J gene: TRBJ2-2; V gene: TRBV7-9; CDR3 protein: CASSKGTSGPNTGELFF